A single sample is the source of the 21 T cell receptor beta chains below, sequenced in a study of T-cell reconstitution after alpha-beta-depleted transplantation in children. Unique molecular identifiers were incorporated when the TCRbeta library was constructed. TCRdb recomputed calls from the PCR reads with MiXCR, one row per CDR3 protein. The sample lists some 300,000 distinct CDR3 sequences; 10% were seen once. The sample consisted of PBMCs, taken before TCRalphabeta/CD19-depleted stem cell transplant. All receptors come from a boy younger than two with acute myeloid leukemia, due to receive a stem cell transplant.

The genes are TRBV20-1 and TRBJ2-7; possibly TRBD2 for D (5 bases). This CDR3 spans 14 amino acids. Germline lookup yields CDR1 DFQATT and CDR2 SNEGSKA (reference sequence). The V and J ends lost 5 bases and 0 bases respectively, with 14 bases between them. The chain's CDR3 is CSAESGPNSYEQYF. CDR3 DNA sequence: TGCAGTGCTGAAAGCGGCCCTAACTCCTACGAGCAGTACTTC.

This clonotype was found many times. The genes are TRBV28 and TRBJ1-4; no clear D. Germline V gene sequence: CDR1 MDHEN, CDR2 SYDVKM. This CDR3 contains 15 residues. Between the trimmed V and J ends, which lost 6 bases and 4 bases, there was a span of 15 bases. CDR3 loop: CASSPPEPINEKLFF. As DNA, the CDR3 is TGTGCCAGCAGCCCCCCGGAGCCCATTAATGAAAAACTGTTTTTT.

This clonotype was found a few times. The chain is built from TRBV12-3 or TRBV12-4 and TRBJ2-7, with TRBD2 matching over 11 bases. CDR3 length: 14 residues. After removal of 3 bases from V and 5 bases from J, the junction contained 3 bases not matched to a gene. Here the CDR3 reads CASSFPGLADEQYF. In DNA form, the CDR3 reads TGTGCCAGCAGTTTTCCGGGACTAGCGGACGAGCAGTACTTC.

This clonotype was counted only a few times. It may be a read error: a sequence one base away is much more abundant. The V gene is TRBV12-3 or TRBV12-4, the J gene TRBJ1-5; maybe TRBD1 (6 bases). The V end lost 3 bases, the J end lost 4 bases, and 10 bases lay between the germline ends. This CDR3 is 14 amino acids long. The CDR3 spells CASSLAGVNQPQHF. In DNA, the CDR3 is TGTGCCAGCAGTTTGGCAGGGGTTAATCAGCCCCAGCATTTT.

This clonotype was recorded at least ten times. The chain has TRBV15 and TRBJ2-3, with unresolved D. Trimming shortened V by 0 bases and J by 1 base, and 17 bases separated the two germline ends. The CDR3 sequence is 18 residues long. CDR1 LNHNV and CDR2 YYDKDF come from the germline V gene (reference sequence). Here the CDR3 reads CATSRDDPALVRTDTQYF. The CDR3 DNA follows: TGTGCCACCAGCAGAGATGACCCAGCCCTAGTACGCACAGATACGCAGTATTTT.

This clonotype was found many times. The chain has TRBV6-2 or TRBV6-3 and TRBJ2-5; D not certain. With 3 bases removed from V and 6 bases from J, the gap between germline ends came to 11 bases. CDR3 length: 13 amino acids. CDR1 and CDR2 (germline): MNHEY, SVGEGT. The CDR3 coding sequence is TGTGCCAGCAGTTATCTTCAAAGAAAGACCCAGTACTTC. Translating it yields CASSYLQRKTQYF.

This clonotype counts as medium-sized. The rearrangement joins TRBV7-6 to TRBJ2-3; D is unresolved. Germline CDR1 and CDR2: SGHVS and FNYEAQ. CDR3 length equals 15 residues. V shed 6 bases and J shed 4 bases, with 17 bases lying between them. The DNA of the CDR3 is TGTGCCAGCAGTGCATGGGCGGTGGATCCAGATACGCAGTATTTT. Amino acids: CASSAWAVDPDTQYF.

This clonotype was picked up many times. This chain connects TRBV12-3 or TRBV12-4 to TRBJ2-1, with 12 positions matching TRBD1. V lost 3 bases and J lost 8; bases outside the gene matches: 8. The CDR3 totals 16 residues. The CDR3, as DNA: TGTGCCAGCAGTTTGGGGGGACAGGGGGCCAGGGATGAGCAGTTCTTC. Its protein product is CASSLGGQGARDEQFF.

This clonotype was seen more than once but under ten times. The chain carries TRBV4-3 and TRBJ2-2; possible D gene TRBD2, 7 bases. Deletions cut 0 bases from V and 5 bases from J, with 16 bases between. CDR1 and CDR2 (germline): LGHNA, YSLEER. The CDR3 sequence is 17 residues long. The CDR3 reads CASSQDLNREGTGELFF. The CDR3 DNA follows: TGCGCCAGCAGCCAAGATTTGAACAGGGAGGGGACCGGGGAGCTGTTTTTT.

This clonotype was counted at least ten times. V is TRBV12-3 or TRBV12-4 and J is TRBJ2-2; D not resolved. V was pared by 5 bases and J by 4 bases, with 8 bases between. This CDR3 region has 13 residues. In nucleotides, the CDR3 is TGTGCCAGCAGTCGTGACTCCACCGGGGAGCTGTTTTTT. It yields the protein CASSRDSTGELFF.

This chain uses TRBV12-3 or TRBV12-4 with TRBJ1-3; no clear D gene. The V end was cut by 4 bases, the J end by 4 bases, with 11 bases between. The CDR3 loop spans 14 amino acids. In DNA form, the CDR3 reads TGTGCCAGCAGTTCGACCGGGAGAGGAAACACCATATATTTT. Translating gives CASSSTGRGNTIYF.

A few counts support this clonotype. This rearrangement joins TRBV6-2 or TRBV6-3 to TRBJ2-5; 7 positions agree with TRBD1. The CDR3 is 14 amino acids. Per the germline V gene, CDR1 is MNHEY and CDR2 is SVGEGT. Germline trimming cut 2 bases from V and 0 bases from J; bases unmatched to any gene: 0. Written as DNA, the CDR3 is TGTGCCAGCAGTTACGACAGGGACCAAGAGACCCAGTACTTC. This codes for CASSYDRDQETQYF.

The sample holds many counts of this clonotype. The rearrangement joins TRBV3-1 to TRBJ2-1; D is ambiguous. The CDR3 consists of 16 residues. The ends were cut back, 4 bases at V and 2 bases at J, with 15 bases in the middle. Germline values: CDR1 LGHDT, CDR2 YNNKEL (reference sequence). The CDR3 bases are TGTGCCAGCAGCCCCAACCCGGAATTCACCTACAATGAGCAGTTCTTC. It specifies CASSPNPEFTYNEQFF.

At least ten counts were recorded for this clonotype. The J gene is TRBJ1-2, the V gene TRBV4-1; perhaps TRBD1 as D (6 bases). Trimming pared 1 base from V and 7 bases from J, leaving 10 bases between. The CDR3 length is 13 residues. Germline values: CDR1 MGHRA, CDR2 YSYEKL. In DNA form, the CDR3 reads TGCGCCAGCAGCCAAGGGGGGCCCAGTGGCTACACCTTC. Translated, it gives CASSQGGPSGYTF.

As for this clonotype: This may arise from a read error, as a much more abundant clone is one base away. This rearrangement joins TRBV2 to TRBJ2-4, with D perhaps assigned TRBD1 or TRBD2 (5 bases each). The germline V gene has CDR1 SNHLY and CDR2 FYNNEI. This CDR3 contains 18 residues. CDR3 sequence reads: CACSLFRGVPLAKNIQYF. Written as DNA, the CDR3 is TGTGCCTGCAGTTTGTTCCGAGGGGTACCTCTAGCCAAAAACATTCAGTACTTC.

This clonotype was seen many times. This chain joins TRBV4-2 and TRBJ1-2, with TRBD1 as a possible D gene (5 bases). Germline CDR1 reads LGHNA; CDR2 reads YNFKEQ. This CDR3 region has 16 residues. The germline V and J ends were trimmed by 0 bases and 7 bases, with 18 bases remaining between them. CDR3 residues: CASSQDYRRGDGGYTF. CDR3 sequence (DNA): TGTGCCAGCAGCCAAGACTACCGCCGGGGGGATGGTGGCTACACCTTC.

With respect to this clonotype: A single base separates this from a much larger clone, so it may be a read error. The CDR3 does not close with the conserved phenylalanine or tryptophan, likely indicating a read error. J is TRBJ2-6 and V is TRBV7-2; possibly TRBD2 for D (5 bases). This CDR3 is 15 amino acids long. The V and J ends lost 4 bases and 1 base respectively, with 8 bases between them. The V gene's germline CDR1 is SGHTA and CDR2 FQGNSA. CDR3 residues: CASSSPGSGANVLTS. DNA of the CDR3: TGTGCCAGCAGCTCCCCGGGATCTGGGGCCAACGTCCTGACTTCC.

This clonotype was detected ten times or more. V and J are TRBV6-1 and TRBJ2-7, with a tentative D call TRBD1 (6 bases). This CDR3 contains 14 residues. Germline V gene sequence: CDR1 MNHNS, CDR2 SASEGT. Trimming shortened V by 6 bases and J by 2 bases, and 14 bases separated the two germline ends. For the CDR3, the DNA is TGTGCCAGCAGACCAGGACGGACAGCCTACGAGCAGTACTTC. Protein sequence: CASRPGRTAYEQYF.

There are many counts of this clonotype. The CDR3 region is CASSPTSGSSYNEQFF. CDR3 in DNA: TGTGCCAGCAGCCCGACTAGCGGGAGCTCCTACAATGAGCAGTTCTTC. The rearrangement uses TRBV7-9 and TRBJ2-1; 12 bases line up with TRBD2. Trimming took 5 bases from V and 0 from J; bases not matched to a gene: 2. Germline V gene sequence: CDR1 SEHNR, CDR2 FQNEAQ (reference sequence). The CDR3 contains 16 residues.

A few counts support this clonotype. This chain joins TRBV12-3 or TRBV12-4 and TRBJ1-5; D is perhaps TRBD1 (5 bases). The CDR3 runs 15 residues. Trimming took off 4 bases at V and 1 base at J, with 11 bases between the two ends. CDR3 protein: CASSSMTDSNQPQHF. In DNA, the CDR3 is TGTGCCAGCAGTTCTATGACAGACAGCAATCAGCCCCAGCATTTT.

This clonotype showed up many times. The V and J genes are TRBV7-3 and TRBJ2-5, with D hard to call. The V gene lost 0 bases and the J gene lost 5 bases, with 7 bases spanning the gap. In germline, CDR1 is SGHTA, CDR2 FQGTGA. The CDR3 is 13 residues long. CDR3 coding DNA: TGTGCCAGCAGCTTAACGTTAAGGGAGACCCAGTACTTC. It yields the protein CASSLTLRETQYF. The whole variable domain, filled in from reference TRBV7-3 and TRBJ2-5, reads GAGVSQTPSNKVTEKGKYVELRCDPISGHTALYWYRQSLGQGPEFLIYFQGTGAADDSGLPNDRFFAVRPEGSVSTLKIQRTERGDSAVYLCASSLTLRETQYFGPGTRLLVL.